This is a list of T cell receptor beta chains from one sample in a study of shared clonotypes between healthy human individuals. Using immunoSEQ multiplex PCR, the repertoire was profiled, and TCRdb retains in-frame clones only, with some absent. The table includes approximately 460,000 clones, around 77% detected once. The specimen sequenced was PBMCs. The receptors originated from a woman in her 40s in good health. Some clones in this sample may be carry-over from other donors' samples. The CDR3 runs from the conserved cysteine through the conserved F or W. A D gene is named only where the DNA matches it firmly. The listing skips clone size in some rows; elsewhere it reads once, few, many or a size class.

j_gene,v_gene,d_gene,abundance,CDR3nt,CDR3aa
TRBJ1-1,TRBV7-3,.,few,TGTGCCAGCAGCTTAGGAGGCCCCACTGAAGCTTTCTTT,CASSLGGPTEAFF
TRBJ2-7,TRBV5-1,.,.,TGCGCCAGCAGCTTGGACGGGGAATACGAGCAGTACTTC,CASSLDGEYEQYF
TRBJ2-1,TRBV7-9,TRBD1,.,TGTGCCACCGGGGACAGAAACAATGAGCAGTTCTTC,CATGDRNNEQFF
TRBJ1-1,TRBV5-1,.,.,TGCGCCAGCACCAGCCCGGGCGCAGGAACTGAAGCTTTCTTT,CASTSPGAGTEAFF
TRBJ1-1,TRBV25-1,TRBD1,.,TGTGCCAGCAACCGACAGGGAGAGAACACTGAAGCTTTCTTT,CASNRQGENTEAFF
TRBJ2-1,TRBV5-8,TRBD2,once,TGTGCCAGCAGCTTGACTAGCGGGACCTACAATGAGCAGTTCTTC,CASSLTSGTYNEQFF
TRBJ1-5,TRBV27,TRBD1,.,TGTGCCAGCAGTATACCCCGGGACAGGGGGCATCAGCCCCAGCATTTT,CASSIPRDRGHQPQHF
TRBJ1-4,TRBV7-9,.,.,TGTGCCACCGCGATACTAAATGAAAAACTGTTTTTT,CATAILNEKLFF
TRBJ1-1,TRBV29-1,TRBD1,few,TGCAGCGCTGGACAGGGCCCGACGAACACTGAAGCTTTCTTT,CSAGQGPTNTEAFF
TRBJ2-3,TRBV9,TRBD2,once,TGTGCCAGCAGCCCAGCGGGAGGGACAGATACGCAGTATTTT,CASSPAGGTDTQYF
TRBJ2-1,TRBV6-5,.,.,TGTGCCAGCACCACCTCGGGGAATGAGCAGTTCTTC,CASTTSGNEQFF
TRBJ1-5,TRBV15,.,.,TGTGCCGCCAGCAGAGATAGGGGTCAGCCCCAGCATTTT,CAASRDRGQPQHF
TRBJ2-1,TRBV4-1,.,few,TGCGCCAGCAGCCACCCGGGGAAGAGTCATGAGCAGTTCTTC,CASSHPGKSHEQFF
TRBJ1-2,TRBV5-6,TRBD1,few,TGTGCCAGCAGTCGTGGAGGGACAGGGAACTATGGCTACACCTTC,CASSRGGTGNYGYTF
TRBJ2-7,TRBV5-5,.,.,TGTGCCAGCAGCTTGTATGGGGGAGAGCAGTACTTC,CASSLYGGEQYF
TRBJ1-1,TRBV18,.,.,TGTGCCAGCTCACCAAGACAGGCCGCGAACACTGAAGCTTTCTTT,CASSPRQAANTEAFF
TRBJ2-5,TRBV4-1,TRBD2,.,TGCGCCAGCAGCCAAGGGGGAGGGGCCTGGGAGACCCAGTACTTC,CASSQGGGAWETQYF
TRBJ2-7,TRBV10-3,.,.,TGTGCCATCAGCCTCGGGACTTCGCCCCCAGGCTACGAGCAGTACTTC,CAISLGTSPPGYEQYF
TRBJ2-7,TRBV27,TRBD1,.,TGTGCCAGCAGTCCCCGGGACAGACCCTACGAGCAGTACTTC,CASSPRDRPYEQYF
TRBJ1-1,TRBV19,.,.,TGTGCCAGTAGTACCAACGGGGGGTTGAAGACTGAAGCTTTCTTT,CASSTNGGLKTEAFF
TRBJ2-1,TRBV11-2,TRBD2,.,TGTGCCAGCAGCTCGTTAGCGGGAGGGCTAGGTGAGCAGTTCTTC,CASSSLAGGLGEQFF
TRBJ2-3,TRBV7-2,TRBD1,.,TGTGCCAGCAGCACCGCCGGGACAGGGGGTCCGTATACGCAGTATTTT,CASSTAGTGGPYTQYF
TRBJ1-5,TRBV28,TRBD1,.,TGTGCCAGCAGTTTACCACAGGGGGCCAATCAGCCCCAGCATTTT,CASSLPQGANQPQHF
TRBJ2-6,TRBV30,.,.,TGTGCCTGGGAAAGCTCTGGGGCCAACGTCCTGACTTTC,CAWESSGANVLTF
TRBJ1-3,TRBV19,.,.,TGTGCCAGTAGATGGACTACAGGATACTCTGGAAACACCATATATTTT,CASRWTTGYSGNTIYF
TRBJ1-1,TRBV18,TRBD1,.,TGTGCCAGCTCACCGATAGACAGGGCTGCTTTCTTT,CASSPIDRAAFF
TRBJ2-6,TRBV4-1,.,once,TGCGCCAGCAGCCCTGGTGGGCGGGGTCCCTCTGGGGCCAACGTCCTGACTTTC,CASSPGGRGPSGANVLTF
TRBJ2-2,TRBV29-1,TRBD2,once,TGCAGCGTTGCTCGCGGGAGGGCCCCCGGGGAGCTGTTTTTT,CSVARGRAPGELFF
TRBJ2-2,TRBV5-1,.,.,TGCGCCAGCAGCCCCCGGGACCACCGGGGAGTGGGCACCGGGGAGCTGTTTTTT,CASSPRDHRGVGTGELFF
TRBJ2-7,TRBV29-1,.,.,TGCAGCGTGCGGCAATTAAACCTCGAGCAGTACTTC,CSVRQLNLEQYF
TRBJ2-7,TRBV30,TRBD2,.,TGTGCCTCTGGGGGAGGGAGCTACGAGCAGTACTTC,CASGGGSYEQYF
TRBJ1-4,TRBV7-9,.,few,TGTGCCAGCAGCTTAGGGTCAGAAAATGAAAAACTGTTTTTT,CASSLGSENEKLFF
TRBJ1-2,TRBV2,.,.,TGTGCCAGCACGTGGGACACATCAGGAGAAGGTGGCTACACCTTC,CASTWDTSGEGGYTF